These T cell receptor beta chains were read from a single sample in a study of blood T cell repertoires in COVID-19. Produced via immunoSEQ multiplex PCR; TCRdb's table is partial and in-frame only. Here the sample spans fewer than 250,000 clones, around 87% being singletons. The material sequenced was PBMCs or T cells enriched from blood (not recorded which). The receptor set was obtained from a man aged 25 to 40 in a cohort exposed to, infected with or recovered from COVID-19 (not recorded which). Both conserved end residues are part of each CDR3. A D gene is named only where the DNA matches it firmly. Only part of the rows carry a size: once, few, many, or a class if the clone is expanded.

>TRBD1|TRBJ2-5|TRBV6-1|.
CASSGRLQGLQETQYF
TGTGCCAGCAGTGGCCGCCTACAGGGGCTACAAGAGACCCAGTACTTC
>TRBD1|TRBJ1-4|TRBV5-6|.
CASSLGTGTNEKLFF
TGTGCCAGCAGCTTGGGGACAGGAACTAATGAAAAACTGTTTTTT
>TRBD2|TRBJ2-5|TRBV5-8|.
CASSLGGTSGRQETQYF
TGTGCCAGCAGCTTGGGCGGGACTAGCGGGAGACAAGAGACCCAGTACTTC
>TRBD2|TRBJ2-2|TRBV5-6|.
CASSPGTSGMCCTGELFF
TGTGCCAGCAGCCCCGGGACTAGCGGGATGTGCTGCACCGGGGAGCTGTTTTTT
>.|TRBJ2-1|TRBV19|.
CASSTQGGLYNEQFF
TGTGCCAGTAGTACGCAGGGGGGACTTTACAATGAGCAGTTCTTC
>TRBD2|TRBJ2-3|TRBV7-9|.
CASPPTSGSLTDTQYF
TGTGCCAGTCCACCGACTAGCGGGTCCCTCACAGATACGCAGTATTTT
>TRBD1|TRBJ2-7|TRBV10-2|.
CASSEWTGTYEQYF
TGCGCCAGCAGTGAGTGGACAGGGACCTACGAGCAGTACTTC
>TRBD1|TRBJ1-6|TRBV19|.
CASSRQGPSPLHF
TGTGCCAGTAGTCGACAGGGACCATCACCCCTCCACTTT
>.|TRBJ2-7|TRBV21-1|.
CASSPLPGQGNYEQYF
TGTGCCAGCAGCCCCTTACCGGGACAGGGGAACTACGAGCAGTACTTC
>.|TRBJ1-1|TRBV19|.
CASSISPGTEAFF
TGTGCCAGTAGTATATCCCCAGGGACTGAAGCTTTCTTT
>.|TRBJ1-2|TRBV4-2|.
CASTSLGGNYGYTF
TGTGCCAGCACTTCTCTGGGGGGGAACTATGGCTACACCTTC
>.|TRBJ2-5|TRBV5-1|.
CASSLGGRTEETQYF
TGCGCCAGCAGCCTGGGGGGACGGACAGAAGAGACCCAGTACTTC
>TRBD2|TRBJ2-3|TRBV9|.
CASSVGTSGEDTQYF
TGTGCCAGCAGCGTCGGGACTAGCGGGGAAGATACGCAGTATTTT
>.|TRBJ2-1|TRBV11-3|once
CASSSGRGSYNEQFF
TGTGCCAGCAGCTCAGGGAGGGGGTCCTACAATGAGCAGTTCTTC
>TRBD2|TRBJ2-7|TRBV18|once
CASSLHFPGGTSGSRRALSYEQYF
TGTGCCAGCTCACTTCACTTCCCGGGGGGGACTAGCGGGAGTAGGAGGGCTCTCTCCTACGAGCAGTACTTC
>TRBD1|TRBJ1-2|TRBV19|few
CASLAGGQGYTF
TGTGCCAGCCTTGCAGGGGGCCAGGGCTACACCTTC
>.|TRBJ1-5|TRBV19|.
CASRFRDSRENQPQHF
TGTGCCAGTAGATTCCGGGACTCTAGGGAAAATCAGCCCCAGCATTTT
>TRBD1|TRBJ1-2|TRBV5-6|.
CASSQYRGYYGYTF
TGTGCCAGCAGCCAATACAGGGGCTACTATGGCTACACCTTC